Each of the 11 T cell receptor beta chains below was sequenced from the same sample in a study of regulatory T cells in long-lasting Graves disease. Researchers made TCR beta libraries by using iRepertoire HTBI primers and running Arm-PCR on CDR3 regions. In TCRdb, the multiplex PCR reads were re-called with MiXCR into one record per CDR3 protein. Seen here are 400,000 to 500,000 distinct CDR3 sequences, approximately 22% observed once, and the top ten hold roughly 13%. The time point was: persistent/refractory GD, antithyroid drugs over 5 years with positive TRAb. Scientists built the TCR library using RNA that was extracted from PBMCs. Sequencing was performed on peripheral blood mononuclear cells (PBMCs), taken when the disease was refractory, from a patient treated with antithyroid drugs. The receptor set was obtained from a female donor with Graves disease.

V usage is TRBV6-1 and J usage is TRBJ2-2, with 11 nucleotides matching TRBD2. CDR3 length: 16 amino acids. In germline, CDR1 is MNHNS, CDR2 SASEGT. V shed 6 bases and J 1 base; nucleotides not matched to a gene: 4. CDR3 sequence reads: CASRTGTSGNTGELFF. CDR3 DNA sequence: TGTGCCAGCAGAACCGGGACTAGCGGGAACACCGGGGAGCTGTTTTTT.

This chain connects TRBV5-4 to TRBJ2-1, with D hard to call. Germline V gene sequence: CDR1 SGHNT, CDR2 YYREEE (reference sequence). Trimming left V 2 bases short and J 0 bases short, with 12 bases between. This CDR3 has 16 amino acids. The CDR3 here is CASSFLSSSSYNEQFF. Here the CDR3 DNA reads TGTGCCAGCAGCTTCCTCAGCTCAAGCTCCTACAATGAGCAGTTCTTC.

The chain is built from TRBV20-1 and TRBJ2-7; D perhaps matches TRBD2 (6 bases). Trimming stripped 5 bases from V and 0 bases from J, with 17 bases between. The CDR3 consists of 15 residues. Germline CDR1 is DFQATT and CDR2 is SNEGSKA (reference sequence). The CDR3 DNA sequence: TGCAGTGCTGTACCTAGCGATCCGAGCTCCTACGAGCAGTACTTC. Residues: CSAVPSDPSSYEQYF.

In the case of this clonotype: With a much larger clone just one base away, this may be a read error. No conserved phenylalanine or tryptophan is present at the end of the CDR3, so a read error is the likely explanation. V gene TRBV6-5 combines with J gene TRBJ2-5, with 12 positions matching TRBD2. V gave up 4 bases and J gave up 1 base; unmatched junction bases: 4. This CDR3 comprises 16 residues. Germline CDR1 is MNHEY and CDR2 is SVGAGI. CDR3: CASSSSSGRAQETQYL. The CDR3, as DNA: TGTGCCAGCAGTTCGTCTAGCGGGAGGGCCCAAGAGACCCAGTACCTC.

This clonotype was counted between two and nine times. This chain joins TRBV6-2 or TRBV6-3 and TRBJ1-5; D remains ambiguous. Germline CDR1 is MNHEY and CDR2 is SVGEGT. The CDR3 has 14 residues. Trimming removed 6 bases at V and 2 bases at J, with 11 bases between. CDR3 in DNA: TGTGCCAGCAGCGACAACTATCGCAATCAGCCCCAGCATTTT. It is translated as CASSDNYRNQPQHF.

This clonotype was recorded many times. The V call is TRBV20-1, the J call TRBJ2-5; D not resolved. CDR1 DFQATT and CDR2 SNEGSKA come from the germline V gene (reference sequence). V was shortened by 6 bases and J by 5 bases, with 10 bases between the two germline ends. This CDR3 comprises 11 residues. The CDR3 is CSAPTQETQYF. CDR3 nucleotide sequence: TGCAGTGCCCCTACCCAGGAGACCCAGTACTTC.

The table lists this clonotype with a few counts. This sequence joins TRBV29-1 and TRBJ2-1; the D gene is possibly TRBD1 (6 bases). Per the germline V gene, CDR1 is SQVTM and CDR2 is ANQGSEA. This CDR3 spans 14 amino acids. Trimming took 3 bases from V and 6 from J, leaving 15 bases between them. The CDR3, as DNA: TGCAGCGTTGACGGCAGGGGTTACATCAATGAGCAGTTCTTC. It translates to CSVDGRGYINEQFF.

This clonotype was recorded at least ten times. This chain joins TRBV5-1 and TRBJ1-2, with D possibly being TRBD1 (5 bases). Germline CDR1 is SGHRS and CDR2 is YFSETQ. V was clipped by 5 bases and J by 5 bases, with 13 bases between them. The CDR3 has 13 amino acids. The chain's CDR3 is CASSKDGGYGYTF. In DNA form, the CDR3 reads TGCGCCAGCAGTAAAGACGGGGGATATGGCTACACCTTC. Combining the CDR3 with reference TRBV5-1 and TRBJ1-2 gives the whole variable domain KAGVTQTPRYLIKTRGQQVTLSCSPISGHRSVSWYQQTPGQGLQFLFEYFSETQRNKGNFPGRFSGRQFSNSRSEMNVSTLELGDSALYLCASSKDGGYGYTFGSGTRLTVV.

This clonotype has ten or more counts. The J gene is TRBJ2-7, the V gene TRBV2, with 11 bases aligning to TRBD2. V lost 4 bases, J lost 3 bases, and 8 bases stayed unmatched. This CDR3 spans 16 amino acids. Germline V gene data show CDR1 as SNHLY and CDR2 as FYNNEI. CDR3 sequence (DNA): TGTGCCAGCAGTGTCCCACTAGCGGGAGCGAACTACGAGCAGTACTTC. Its translation: CASSVPLAGANYEQYF.

This clonotype was seen ten or more times. This chain uses TRBV20-1 with TRBJ1-4, with 8 bases identical to TRBD1. CDR3 length equals 14 residues. Germline assignment: CDR1 DFQATT and CDR2 SNEGSKA (reference sequence). V dropped 3 bases and J dropped 5; count of bases not matched to a gene: 5. DNA of the CDR3: TGCAGTGCTAGTGGCAGGGGGCGAAATGAAAAACTGTTTTTT. Translating gives CSASGRGRNEKLFF.

Many counts were recorded for this clonotype. The chain uses TRBV20-1 and TRBJ2-7, with 9 bases that match TRBD1. Germline loops: CDR1 DFQATT, CDR2 SNEGSKA (reference sequence). The length of the CDR3 is 13 residues. Germline trimming cut 1 base from V and 2 bases from J; bases unmatched to any gene: 0. The CDR3 reads CSARGQGAYEQYF. Written as DNA, the CDR3 is TGCAGTGCTAGAGGACAGGGGGCCTACGAGCAGTACTTC.